These 20 T cell receptor beta chains came from one sample sequenced in a study of blood T cell repertoires in COVID-19. Libraries were prepared by immunoSEQ multiplex PCR; TCRdb keeps only in-frame clonotypes and omits some of them. The sample consists of 100,000 to 150,000 clones, roughly 84% of them appearing once. The material sequenced was peripheral blood. These receptors all come from a woman over 75 with acute or convalescent COVID-19.

CDR3 residues: CASSLGGGNQPQHF. DNA of the CDR3: TGTGCCAGCAGCTTAGGAGGTGGCAATCAGCCCCAGCATTTT. The gene calls are TRBV5-6 and TRBJ1-5; D ambiguous. CDR3 length: 14 residues. V gave up 2 bases and J gave up 2 bases, with 8 bases separating them. Germline V lookup: CDR1 SGHDT, CDR2 YYEEEE. The whole variable domain, remainder taken from reference TRBV5-6 and TRBJ1-5, is DAGVTQSPTHLIKTRGQQVTLRCSPKSGHDTVSWYQQALGQGPQFIFQYYEEEERQRGNFPDRFSGHQFPNYSSELNVNALLLGDSALYLCASSLGGGNQPQHFGDGTRLSIL.

The chain is built from TRBV12-5 and TRBJ2-3; TRBD2 might be the D (5 bases). V was trimmed by 7 bases and J by 3 bases, leaving 11 bases between them. Germline V gives CDR1 LGHNT, CDR2 FRNRAP. The CDR3 has 13 residues. This chain's CDR3 is CASALASTDTQYF. CDR3 coding DNA: TGTGCTAGTGCCTTAGCGTCAACAGATACGCAGTATTTT.

In the case of this clone: Within the sample, other DNA sequences also encode this same CDR3. CDR3 DNA sequence: TGTGCCAGCTCACCTTTCACAGGAGATGGCTACACCTTC. Translation gives CASSPFTGDGYTF. This rearrangement joins TRBV18 to TRBJ1-2, with D tentatively TRBD1 (5 bases). The V gene's germline CDR1 is KGHSH and CDR2 LQKENI. The CDR3 is made up of 13 amino acids. Trimming shortened V by 3 bases and J by 6 bases, and 11 bases separated the two germline ends. Full variable domain (remainder filled in from reference TRBV18 and TRBJ1-2): NAGVMQNPRHLVRRRGQEARLRCSPMKGHSHVYWYRQLPEEGLKFMVYLQKENIIDESGMPKERFSAEFPKEGPSILRIQQVVRGDSAAYFCASSPFTGDGYTFGSGTRLTVV.

The rearrangement joins TRBV15 to TRBJ2-5; TRBD2 matches 7 bases. The CDR3 covers 15 residues. Germline loops: CDR1 LNHNV, CDR2 YYDKDF (reference sequence). The junction had 6 bases not matched to a gene; V was cut back by 0 bases and J by 5 bases. The CDR3, as DNA: TGTGCCACCAGCAGAGATACGGGGGAGGGGGAGACCCAGTACTTC. Translating it yields CATSRDTGEGETQYF.

This clone has more than one count but fewer than ten. The genes are TRBV19 and TRBJ1-2; TRBD1 matches 10 bases. The CDR3 has 14 residues. Unmatched junction bases numbered 9, after V lost 6 bases and J lost 8 bases. CDR1 is LNHDA, CDR2 SQIVND, per germline (reference sequence). CDR3 amino acids: CASRDGQGGRGYTF. The CDR3 DNA is TGTGCCAGTAGAGACGGACAGGGGGGTCGGGGCTACACCTTC.

V gene TRBV6-5 combines with J gene TRBJ2-7; D possibly corresponds to TRBD2 (5 bases). The germline gives CDR1 MNHEY, CDR2 SVGAGI. The ends were cut back, 6 bases at V and 3 bases at J, with 12 bases in the middle. The CDR3 totals 13 residues. This chain's CDR3 is CASSYGRGYEQYF. The CDR3 nucleotides are TGTGCCAGCAGCTATGGTCGGGGCTACGAGCAGTACTTC.

The J gene is TRBJ2-2, the V gene TRBV5-1, with TRBD2 matching 7 bases. From germline, CDR1 is SGHRS and CDR2 YFSETQ. With 7 bases clipped from V and 4 bases from J, the junction kept 7 bases outside the gene matches. The CDR3 runs 14 residues. CDR3 sequence: CASGRLARTGELFF. CDR3 in DNA: TGCGCCAGCGGCCGACTAGCCCGCACCGGGGAGCTGTTTTTT.

CDR3 in amino acids: CASRSLSGKLFF. Written as DNA, the CDR3 is TGTGCCAGCAGAAGTTTGTCCGGGAAACTGTTTTTT. J is TRBJ1-4 and V is TRBV2; the D is unclear. The V end was cut by 6 bases, the J end by 11 bases, with 13 bases between. The length of the CDR3 is 12 residues. Germline V gene sequence: CDR1 SNHLY, CDR2 FYNNEI.

This chain joins TRBV4-1 and TRBJ1-4; D might be TRBD1 (5 bases). Trimming stripped 5 bases from V and 8 bases from J, with 18 bases between. This CDR3 is built from 15 residues. Per germline, CDR1 MGHRA and CDR2 YSYEKL. DNA of the CDR3: TGCGCCAGCAGCGCGGGGGACCGGCGGAGAGAAAAACTGTTTTTT. Its protein product is CASSAGDRRREKLFF.

The chain is built from TRBV6-5 and TRBJ1-4; no clear D. In germline, CDR1 is MNHEY, CDR2 SVGAGI. This CDR3 region has 16 residues. The V and J ends lost 0 bases and 0 bases respectively, with 8 bases between them. The CDR3 spells CASSYSPRATNEKLFF. DNA for the CDR3: TGTGCCAGCAGTTACTCCCCGCGGGCAACTAATGAAAAACTGTTTTTT.

Worth noting for this clone: Without the conserved terminal phenylalanine or tryptophan, this CDR3 likely stems from a read error. The DNA is omitted, as the CDR3 cannot be located on it reliably, and the CDR3 follows TCRdb's listing. The J gene is TRBJ1-1, the V gene TRBV7-3; TRBD1, the table's D call, lacks a check against the DNA. From its first to its last residue, the CDR3 has 14 amino acids. Germline V CDR1 and CDR2: SGHTA, FQGTGA. This chain's CDR3 is CASSLTFRTGLPEY.

The chain couples TRBV5-4 to TRBJ2-3; 7 bases line up with TRBD2. Unmatched junction bases numbered 4, after V lost 3 bases and J lost 3 bases. The CDR3 totals 14 residues. Germline V gene data show CDR1 as SGHNT and CDR2 as YYREEE (reference sequence). In DNA form, the CDR3 reads TGTGCCAGCAGCTCCGGACTAGTAACAGATACGCAGTATTTT. It encodes CASSSGLVTDTQYF.

The chain has TRBV5-1 and TRBJ2-2; 8 nucleotides line up with TRBD2. Germline lookup yields CDR1 SGHRS and CDR2 YFSETQ. The CDR3 sequence is 16 residues long. V trimming: 0 bases; J trimming: 6 bases; junction bases outside the gene matches: 7. The CDR3 region is CASSLGAGTRAGELFF. CDR3 DNA: TGCGCCAGCAGCTTGGGGGCCGGGACTAGAGCCGGGGAGCTGTTTTTT. The full variable domain, in which reference TRBV5-1 and TRBJ2-2 provide the parts outside the CDR3, is KAGVTQTPRYLIKTRGQQVTLSCSPISGHRSVSWYQQTPGQGLQFLFEYFSETQRNKGNFPGRFSGRQFSNSRSEMNVSTLELGDSALYLCASSLGAGTRAGELFFGEGSRLTVL.

CDR3 bases: TGCGCCAGCAGCTTCAGTCCCATTGCAACTAATGAAAAACTGTTTTTT. This codes for CASSFSPIATNEKLFF. The V call is TRBV5-1, the J call TRBJ1-4; D is undetermined. The CDR3 runs to 16 residues. CDR1 and CDR2 (germline): SGHRS, YFSETQ. V was shortened by 2 bases and J by 0 bases, with 11 bases between the two germline ends. Full variable domain (missing parts from reference TRBV5-1 and TRBJ1-4): KAGVTQTPRYLIKTRGQQVTLSCSPISGHRSVSWYQQTPGQGLQFLFEYFSETQRNKGNFPGRFSGRQFSNSRSEMNVSTLELGDSALYLCASSFSPIATNEKLFFGSGTQLSVL.

The V call is TRBV6-5, the J call TRBJ1-1; weak D call: TRBD1 (6 bases). The CDR3 extends over 13 amino acids. Germline-derived CDR1 and CDR2 are MNHEY and SVGAGI. Trimming pared 2 bases from V and 9 bases from J, leaving 13 bases between. The CDR3, as DNA: TGTGCCAGCAGTTACGGGGGCCCCATTAAAGCTTTCTTT. Residues: CASSYGGPIKAFF.

The chain joins TRBV4-1 to TRBJ2-4; 10 bases line up with TRBD2. The CDR3 length is 19 residues. J lost 8 bases, V lost 1 base, and 17 bases had no gene match. Germline V CDR1 and CDR2: MGHRA, YSYEKL. The CDR3 loop is CASSQVYIRAGGPRDIQYF. CDR3 in DNA: TGCGCCAGCAGCCAAGTTTATATCAGAGCGGGAGGGCCCAGGGACATTCAGTACTTC.

The chain couples TRBV5-6 to TRBJ2-3; the D is unclear. The ends were cut back, 4 bases at V and 6 bases at J, with 15 bases in the middle. Germline lookup yields CDR1 SGHDT and CDR2 YYEEEE. The CDR3 is made up of 14 amino acids. CDR3 residues: CASSQVDHWDTQYF. CDR3 in DNA: TGTGCCAGCAGCCAGGTGGATCATTGGGATACGCAGTATTTT.

This sequence joins TRBV29-1 and TRBJ2-1, with TRBD2 matching 7 bases. V was pared by 8 bases and J by 4 bases, with 8 bases of the junction left unmatched. The germline gives CDR1 SQVTM, CDR2 ANQGSEA. CDR3 size: 13 residues. CDR3 bases: TGCAGCCGGAGTAGCGGGTTGTACAATGAGCAGTTCTTC. Encoded protein: CSRSSGLYNEQFF.

V and J are TRBV7-9 and TRBJ2-4, with D maybe TRBD2 (6 bases). Per germline, CDR1 SEHNR and CDR2 FQNEAQ (reference sequence). The CDR3 has 14 residues. The V gene lost 5 bases and the J gene lost 9 bases, with 17 bases spanning the gap. The CDR3 is CASSQDWEVVIQYF. CDR3 DNA sequence: TGTGCCAGCAGCCAGGACTGGGAGGTGGTCATTCAGTACTTC. The whole variable domain, filled in from reference TRBV7-9 and TRBJ2-4, reads DTGVSQNPRHKITKRGQNVTFRCDPISEHNRLYWYRQTLGQGPEFLTYFQNEAQLEKSRLLSDRFSAERPKGSFSTLEIQRTEQGDSAMYLCASSQDWEVVIQYFGAGTRLSVL.

V gene TRBV7-9 combines with J gene TRBJ1-5; no clear D gene. V was pared by 5 bases and J by 2 bases, with 13 bases between. Germline values: CDR1 SEHNR, CDR2 FQNEAQ (reference sequence). The CDR3 sequence is 15 residues long. CDR3 DNA sequence: TGTGCCAGCAGCCTCGGAGAGGGCCGCAATCAGCCCCAGCATTTT. This encodes CASSLGEGRNQPQHF.